This entry is about one TCR beta chain. Antigen specificity is unknown. This record comes from a study of cytomegalovirus exposure and HLA in healthy donors. Points from the study as a whole: When analyzed later, the rates of TCR association showed variation by HLA locus, with DRB1 the most and HLA-C the fewest. A few V segments could not be told apart, such as TRBV6-2 and TRBV6-3, and were left out.

In germline, CDR1 is MGHRA, CDR2 YSYEKL. This CDR3 region has 13 residues. Trimming left V 8 bases short and J 3 bases short, with 13 bases between. In the PCR, 60 Vbeta and 13 Jbeta primers were used. Only in-frame clones appear in the TCRdb table, and some are missing; sequencing was by immunoSEQ multiplex PCR. The repertoire consists of under 130,000 clones, with around 79% occurring once and the leading ten covering around 3%. This clonotype was sampled from a woman between 35 and 50 years old in good health and CMV-seronegative. The chain employs TRBV4-1 and TRBJ1-2; possibly TRBD1 for D (5 bases). The source material was PBMCs. CDR3 amino acids: CASSRGGDYGYTF. Here the CDR3 DNA reads TGCGCCAGCTCGCGGGGGGGGGACTATGGCTACACCTTC.